The 13 T cell receptor beta chains reported below all come from one sample, sequenced in a study of OX40 agonist ivuxolimab in advanced cancers. Generated by immunoSEQ multiplex PCR, the TCRdb table keeps only in-frame clones and is missing some. This table holds about 55,000 clones, 75% to 90% found once. The specimen was CD4+ or CD8+ T cells sorted from blood, collected in a trial of the OX40 agonist ivuxolimab. The source of these receptors is an adult with an advanced solid tumor such as melanoma, head and neck, liver or kidney cancer.

Comment on this clone: This sample includes further DNA sequences coding for the same CDR3. The chain links TRBV6-1 to TRBJ2-7; 11 nucleotides line up with TRBD2. Unmatched junction bases numbered 0, after V lost 1 base and J lost 1 base. Germline V lookup: CDR1 MNHNS, CDR2 SASEGT. The CDR3 runs 15 residues. The CDR3 DNA reads TGTGCCAGCAGTGAAGGACTAGCGGGATCCTACGAGCAGTACTTC. Protein product: CASSEGLAGSYEQYF.

This clone occurred once. CDR3 sequence (DNA): TGTGCCAGTCAACCGGGGACTAGCTTGGATACGCAGTATTTT. It translates to CASQPGTSLDTQYF. V and J are TRBV7-8 and TRBJ2-3, with TRBD2 matching over 9 bases. CDR3 size: 14 residues. The germline V gene has CDR1 SGHVS and CDR2 FQNEAQ. With V trimmed by 9 bases and J by 6 bases, 10 bases remained unmatched.

The chain combines TRBV28 with TRBJ1-4; 8 positions match TRBD1. The V gene's germline CDR1 is MDHEN and CDR2 SYDVKM. V was clipped by 2 bases and J by 2 bases; unmatched bases: 1. The length of the CDR3 is 15 residues. In DNA form, the CDR3 reads TGTGCCAGCAGTTTACAGGGGGCGACTAATGAAAAACTGTTTTTT. It yields the protein CASSLQGATNEKLFF.

The chain couples TRBV7-2 to TRBJ1-2; no definite D call. The CDR3 has 17 amino acids. Germline CDR1 reads SGHTA; CDR2 reads FQGNSA. V was shortened by 1 base and J by 0 bases, with 15 bases between the two germline ends. The CDR3 DNA follows: TGTGCCAGCAGCTTAGGCCTATCTCTGAGACCTAACTATGGCTACACCTTC. It codes for CASSLGLSLRPNYGYTF.

The chain employs TRBV19 and TRBJ2-3, with D unresolved. CDR3 length: 11 amino acids. V lost 6 bases and J lost 4, with 5 bases in between. CDR1 LNHDA and CDR2 SQIVND come from the germline V gene (reference sequence). CDR3 loop: CASSQADTQYF. The CDR3 coding sequence is TGTGCCAGTAGCCAGGCAGATACGCAGTATTTT. Full variable domain (remainder filled in from reference TRBV19 and TRBJ2-3): DGGITQSPKYLFRKEGQNVTLSCEQNLNHDAMYWYRQDPGQGLRLIYYSQIVNDFQKGDIAEGYSVSREKKESFPLTVTSAQKNPTAFYLCASSQADTQYFGPGTRLTVL.

The chain has TRBV18 and TRBJ2-1, with 12 bases aligning to TRBD2. The CDR3 has 16 residues. The J segment lost 1 base and the V segment lost 3 bases, leaving 1 base of the junction unmatched. The V gene's germline CDR1 is KGHSH and CDR2 LQKENI. The CDR3 DNA is TGTGCCAGCTCACCGACTAGCGGGAGTTCCTACAATGAGCAGTTCTTC. Encoded protein: CASSPTSGSSYNEQFF.

The chain is built from TRBV9 and TRBJ1-1; D is ambiguous. The V gene's germline CDR1 is SGDLS and CDR2 YYNGEE. Trimming shortened V by 0 bases and J by 8 bases, and 14 bases separated the two germline ends. This CDR3 is built from 14 residues. CDR3 bases: TGTGCCAGCAGCGTAGGGCAGCCCCGCGTAGAAGCTTTCTTT. It codes for CASSVGQPRVEAFF.

The J gene is TRBJ2-7, the V gene TRBV19; 10 nucleotides align to TRBD2. Trimming cost V 3 bases and J 3 bases; bases outside gene matches: 5. Germline CDR1 reads LNHDA; CDR2 reads SQIVND (reference sequence). This CDR3 contains 15 residues. Here the CDR3 DNA reads TGTGCCAGTAGTATTGGTCTAGCGGGAGACTACGAGCAGTACTTC. It is translated as CASSIGLAGDYEQYF.

The V call is TRBV10-1, the J call TRBJ2-7; 14 bases agree with TRBD2. After removal of 5 bases from V and 6 bases from J, the junction contained 3 bases not matched to a gene. Germline V gene data show CDR1 as WNHNN and CDR2 as SYGVQD (reference sequence). The CDR3 runs to 14 residues. The CDR3, as DNA: TGCGCCAGCAGTTCGGGACTAGCGGGAGTCGAGCAGTACTTC. Its translation: CASSSGLAGVEQYF.

The chain carries TRBV13 and TRBJ1-6; D is perhaps TRBD1 (5 bases). From germline, CDR1 is PRHDT and CDR2 FYEKMQ (reference sequence). The CDR3 extends over 14 amino acids. Trimming stripped 8 bases from V and 10 bases from J, with 18 bases between. The CDR3, as DNA: TGTGCCAGCGCACGGGGGAATAATAGATCACCCCTCCACTTT. As protein: CASARGNNRSPLHF.

This clone was observed a single time. The chain combines TRBV25-1 with TRBJ2-7; TRBD2 aligns across 8 bases. There are 16 residues in the CDR3. V lost 4 bases and J lost 3; bases outside the gene matches: 11. The germline CDR1 and CDR2 sequences are MGHDK and SYGVNS. CDR3 amino acids: CASSGLGAGEGYEQYF. The CDR3 DNA follows: TGTGCCAGCAGTGGTTTGGGAGCGGGAGAAGGCTACGAGCAGTACTTC.

The gene calls are TRBV4-1 and TRBJ1-4; 9 bases fit TRBD1. CDR3 length: 17 residues. Trimming at V came to 2 bases and at J to 6 bases, leaving 10 bases not matched to a gene. Germline V gene lookup returns CDR1 MGHRA and CDR2 YSYEKL. The CDR3 loop reads CASSQPRPGQGDEKLFF. The CDR3 nucleotides are TGCGCCAGCAGCCAACCCAGGCCGGGACAGGGAGATGAAAAACTGTTTTTT.

CDR3 region: CASRRYQGLNNEQFF. CDR3 coding DNA: TGCGCCAGCAGACGATATCAGGGACTAAACAATGAGCAGTTCTTC. The chain links TRBV4-1 to TRBJ2-1; TRBD2 matches at 7 bases. This CDR3 comprises 15 residues. Germline lookup yields CDR1 MGHRA and CDR2 YSYEKL. The trim removed 6 bases at V and 5 bases at J, leaving 10 bases unmatched.